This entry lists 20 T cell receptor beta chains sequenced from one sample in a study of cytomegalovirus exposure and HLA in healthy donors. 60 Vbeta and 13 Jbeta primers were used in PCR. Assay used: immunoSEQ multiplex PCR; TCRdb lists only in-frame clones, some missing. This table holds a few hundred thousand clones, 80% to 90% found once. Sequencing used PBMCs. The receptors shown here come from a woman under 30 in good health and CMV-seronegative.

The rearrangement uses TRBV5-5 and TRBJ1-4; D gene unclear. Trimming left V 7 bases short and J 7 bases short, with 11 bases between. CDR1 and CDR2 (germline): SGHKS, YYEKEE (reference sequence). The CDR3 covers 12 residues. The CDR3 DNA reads TGTGCCAGCGTCTCGTCGGGTGAAAAACTGTTTTTT. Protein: CASVSSGEKLFF.

The CDR3 region is CASSITGLSGNTIYF. CDR3 bases: TGTGCCAGTAGTATTACAGGACTATCCGGAAACACCATATATTTT. The chain uses TRBV19 and TRBJ1-3, with a tentative D call TRBD1 (5 bases). V was trimmed by 3 bases and J by 4 bases, leaving 13 bases between them. There are 15 residues in the CDR3. Germline values: CDR1 LNHDA, CDR2 SQIVND (reference sequence). The full variable domain, with the rest looked up from reference TRBV19 and TRBJ1-3, is DGGITQSPKYLFRKEGQNVTLSCEQNLNHDAMYWYRQDPGQGLRLIYYSQIVNDFQKGDIAEGYSVSREKKESFPLTVTSAQKNPTAFYLCASSITGLSGNTIYFGEGSWLTVV.

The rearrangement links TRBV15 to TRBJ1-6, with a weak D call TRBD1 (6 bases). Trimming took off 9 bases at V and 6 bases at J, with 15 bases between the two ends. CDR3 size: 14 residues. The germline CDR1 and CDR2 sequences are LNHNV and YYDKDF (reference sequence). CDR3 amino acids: CATEIGTPNSPLHF. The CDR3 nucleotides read TGTGCCACAGAAATCGGGACACCTAATTCACCCCTCCACTTT. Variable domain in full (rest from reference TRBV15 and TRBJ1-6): DAMVIQNPRYQVTQFGKPVTLSCSQTLNHNVMYWYQQKSSQAPKLLFHYYDKDFNNEADTPDNFQSRRPNTSFCFLDIRSPGLGDTAMYLCATEIGTPNSPLHFGNGTRLTVT.

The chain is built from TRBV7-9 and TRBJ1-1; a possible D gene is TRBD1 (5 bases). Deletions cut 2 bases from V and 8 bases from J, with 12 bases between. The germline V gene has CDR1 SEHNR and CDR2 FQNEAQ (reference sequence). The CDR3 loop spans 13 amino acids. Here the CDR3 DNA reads TGTGCCAGCAGCTTACCAGGGACTTCCGAAGCTTTCTTT. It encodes CASSLPGTSEAFF.

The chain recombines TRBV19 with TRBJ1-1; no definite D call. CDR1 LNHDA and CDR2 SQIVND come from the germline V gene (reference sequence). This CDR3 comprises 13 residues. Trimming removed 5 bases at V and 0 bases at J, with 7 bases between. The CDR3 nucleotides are TGTGCCAGTAGTGAGAGTATGAACACTGAAGCTTTCTTT. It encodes CASSESMNTEAFF.

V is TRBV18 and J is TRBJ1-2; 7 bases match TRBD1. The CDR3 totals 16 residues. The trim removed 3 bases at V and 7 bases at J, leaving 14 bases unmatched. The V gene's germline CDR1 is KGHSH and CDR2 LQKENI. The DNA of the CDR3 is TGTGCCAGCTCACCCGGGACAGCCCGGCAGAGTCCTGGCTACACCTTC. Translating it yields CASSPGTARQSPGYTF.

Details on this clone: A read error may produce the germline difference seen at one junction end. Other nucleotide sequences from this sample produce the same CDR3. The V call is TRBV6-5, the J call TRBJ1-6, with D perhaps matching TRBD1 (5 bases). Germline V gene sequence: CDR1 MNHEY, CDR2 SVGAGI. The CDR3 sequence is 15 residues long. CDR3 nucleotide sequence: TGTGCCAGCAGAACCACAGGAGTTTTTAATTCCCCCCTCCACTTT. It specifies CASRTTGVFNSPLHF.

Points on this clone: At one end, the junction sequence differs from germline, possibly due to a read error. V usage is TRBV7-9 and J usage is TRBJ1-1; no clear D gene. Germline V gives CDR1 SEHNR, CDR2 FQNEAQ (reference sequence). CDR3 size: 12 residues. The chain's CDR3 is CSSKSGNTEAFF. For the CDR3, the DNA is TGTTCCAGCAAATCAGGGAACACTGAAGCTTTCTTT.

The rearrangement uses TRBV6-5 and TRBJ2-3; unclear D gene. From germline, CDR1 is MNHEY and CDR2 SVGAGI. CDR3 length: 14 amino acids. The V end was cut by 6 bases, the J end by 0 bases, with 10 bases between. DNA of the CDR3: TGTGCCAGCAGCGCCCTATCTAGCACAGATACGCAGTATTTT. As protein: CASSALSSTDTQYF.

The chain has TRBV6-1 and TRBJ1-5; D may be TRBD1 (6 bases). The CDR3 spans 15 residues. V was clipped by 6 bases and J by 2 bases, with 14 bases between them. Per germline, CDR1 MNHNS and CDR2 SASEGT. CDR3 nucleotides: TGTGCCAGCAGAACACAGGGAAGCGGCAATCAGCCCCAGCATTTT. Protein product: CASRTQGSGNQPQHF.

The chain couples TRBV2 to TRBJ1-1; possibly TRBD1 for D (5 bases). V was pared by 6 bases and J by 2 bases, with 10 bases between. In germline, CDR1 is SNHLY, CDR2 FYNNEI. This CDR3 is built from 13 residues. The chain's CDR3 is CASRDQGNTEAFF. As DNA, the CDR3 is TGTGCCAGCAGGGACCAGGGTAACACTGAAGCTTTCTTT. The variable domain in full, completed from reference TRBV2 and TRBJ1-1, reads EPEVTQTPSHQVTQMGQEVILRCVPISNHLYFYWYRQILGQKVEFLVSFYNNEISEKSEIFDDQFSVERPDGSNFTLKIRSTKLEDSAMYFCASRDQGNTEAFFGQGTRLTVV.

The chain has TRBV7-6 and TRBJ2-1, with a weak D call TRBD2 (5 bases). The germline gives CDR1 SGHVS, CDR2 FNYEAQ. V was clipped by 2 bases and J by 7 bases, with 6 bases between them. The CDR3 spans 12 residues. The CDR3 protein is CASSLPGNEQFF. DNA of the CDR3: TGTGCCAGCAGCTTACCGGGGAATGAGCAGTTCTTC.

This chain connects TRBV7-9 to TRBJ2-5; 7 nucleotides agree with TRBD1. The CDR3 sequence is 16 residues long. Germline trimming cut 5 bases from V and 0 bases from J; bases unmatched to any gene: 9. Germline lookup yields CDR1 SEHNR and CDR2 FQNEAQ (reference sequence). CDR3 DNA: TGTGCCAGCAGCACCAAAGGGGGCTCATACCAAGAGACCCAGTACTTC. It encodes CASSTKGGSYQETQYF.

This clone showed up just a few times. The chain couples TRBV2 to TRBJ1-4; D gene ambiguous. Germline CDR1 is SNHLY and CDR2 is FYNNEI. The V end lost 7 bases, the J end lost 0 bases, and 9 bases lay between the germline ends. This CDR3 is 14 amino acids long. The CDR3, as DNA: TGTGCCAGCACCCAGGCTACAACTAATGAAAAACTGTTTTTT. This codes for CASTQATTNEKLFF.

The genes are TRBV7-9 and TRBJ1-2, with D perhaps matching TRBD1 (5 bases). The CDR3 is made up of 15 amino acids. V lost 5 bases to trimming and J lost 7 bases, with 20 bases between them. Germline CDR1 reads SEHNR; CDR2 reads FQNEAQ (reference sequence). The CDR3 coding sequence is TGTGCCAGCAGCACCCCGGGACCTTCGGGAGGTGGCTACACCTTC. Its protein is CASSTPGPSGGGYTF.

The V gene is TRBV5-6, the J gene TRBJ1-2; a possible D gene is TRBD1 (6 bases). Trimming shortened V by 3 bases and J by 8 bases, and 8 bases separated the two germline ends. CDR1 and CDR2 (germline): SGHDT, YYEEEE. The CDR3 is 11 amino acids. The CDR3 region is CASSWDKGYTF. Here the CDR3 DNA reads TGTGCCAGCAGCTGGGACAAAGGCTACACCTTC. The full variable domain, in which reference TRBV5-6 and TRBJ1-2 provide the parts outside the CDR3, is DAGVTQSPTHLIKTRGQQVTLRCSPKSGHDTVSWYQQALGQGPQFIFQYYEEEERQRGNFPDRFSGHQFPNYSSELNVNALLLGDSALYLCASSWDKGYTFGSGTRLTVV.

CDR3 amino acids: CASTLVGTGSISYEQYF. CDR3 in DNA: TGTGCCAGCACCCTAGTGGGGACAGGTTCGATTTCCTACGAGCAGTACTTC. The chain couples TRBV7-9 to TRBJ2-7; 8 bases agree with TRBD1. Per the germline V gene, CDR1 is SEHNR and CDR2 is FQNEAQ (reference sequence). The V gene end was trimmed by 7 bases and the J gene end by 1 base; junction bases not matched to a gene: 15. The CDR3 length is 17 residues. The complete variable domain, with remaining parts taken from reference TRBV7-9 and TRBJ2-7, reads DTGVSQNPRHKITKRGQNVTFRCDPISEHNRLYWYRQTLGQGPEFLTYFQNEAQLEKSRLLSDRFSAERPKGSFSTLEIQRTEQGDSAMYLCASTLVGTGSISYEQYFGPGTRLTVT.

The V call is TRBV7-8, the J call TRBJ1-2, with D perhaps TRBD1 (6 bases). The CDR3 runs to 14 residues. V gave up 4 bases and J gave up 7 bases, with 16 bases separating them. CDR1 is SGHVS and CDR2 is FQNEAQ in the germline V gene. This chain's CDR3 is CASSSTSGVGGYTF. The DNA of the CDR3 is TGTGCCAGCAGCTCGACCTCAGGGGTCGGTGGCTACACCTTC.

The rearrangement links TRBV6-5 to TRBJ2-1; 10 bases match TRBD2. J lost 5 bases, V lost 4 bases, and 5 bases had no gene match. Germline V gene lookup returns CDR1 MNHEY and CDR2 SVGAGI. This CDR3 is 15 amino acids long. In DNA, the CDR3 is TGTGCCAGCAGTTTTTTTAGCGGGGGGAACAATGAGCAGTTCTTC. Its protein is CASSFFSGGNNEQFF.

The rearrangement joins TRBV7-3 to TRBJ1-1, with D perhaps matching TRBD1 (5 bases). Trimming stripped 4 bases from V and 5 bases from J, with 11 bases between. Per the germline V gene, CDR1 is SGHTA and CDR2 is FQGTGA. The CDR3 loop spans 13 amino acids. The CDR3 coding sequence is TGTGCCAGCAGCTCACAGGAGGGAACTGAAGCTTTCTTT. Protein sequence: CASSSQEGTEAFF.